A selection of T cell receptor beta chains follows, all from one sample in a study of shared clonotypes between healthy human individuals. Generated by immunoSEQ multiplex PCR, the TCRdb table keeps only in-frame clones and is missing some. The data contain around 440,000 clones, roughly four fifths of them singletons. Sequenced material: PBMCs. These receptors were obtained from a woman between 40 and 50 years old in good health. Some clones in this sample may be carry-over from other donors' samples. Both conserved end residues are part of each CDR3. D genes are given only for firm matches. Clone size appears in some rows only: once, few, many, or a class for an expanded clone.

TRBD1,NA,TRBJ1-1,TRBV18,TGTGCCAGCTCACCGTTCCGGGACAGGGGGCGCGGGACTGAAGCTTTCTTT,CASSPFRDRGRGTEAFF
NA,NA,TRBJ1-1,TRBV5-4,TGTGCCAGCAGCTCAGTCTTAAACACTGAAGCTTTCTTT,CASSSVLNTEAFF
NA,NA,TRBJ1-4,TRBV5-1,TGCGCCAGCAGCTTGGGGGGCGATGAAAAACTGTTTTTT,CASSLGGDEKLFF
TRBD2,NA,TRBJ2-1,TRBV10-1,TGCGCCAGCAGTGCTAGCGGGTCTCTCAATGAGCAGTTCTTC,CASSASGSLNEQFF
TRBD1,NA,TRBJ1-2,TRBV28,TGTGCCAGCAGTAGCGGACAGGAAGATGGTGGCTACACCTTC,CASSSGQEDGGYTF
TRBD1,few,TRBJ1-2,TRBV6-5,TGTGCCAGCAGCTCGACACCGGGACAGGGAAGCGGCTACACCTTC,CASSSTPGQGSGYTF
NA,NA,TRBJ1-3,TRBV11-2,TGTGCCAGCAGCTTTGGGACAACTGGAAACACCATATATTTT,CASSFGTTGNTIYF
NA,NA,TRBJ1-2,TRBV7-2,TGTGCCAGCAGCTTTAGCCTTAACTATGGCTACACCTTC,CASSFSLNYGYTF
NA,NA,TRBJ2-5,TRBV29-1,TGCAGCGCCGGGGTTCAAGAGACCCAGTACTTC,CSAGVQETQYF
NA,once,TRBJ2-7,TRBV11-2,TGTGCCAGCAGCTTAGGACAGGTCTACGAGCAGTACTTC,CASSLGQVYEQYF
TRBD2,NA,TRBJ2-7,TRBV7-9,TGTGCCAGCAGCGAAACTAGCGGGAGCTCCTACGAGCAGTACTTC,CASSETSGSSYEQYF
NA,NA,TRBJ1-1,TRBV19,TGTGCCAGTGGAAAGGGCACTGAAGCTTTCTTT,CASGKGTEAFF
NA,NA,TRBJ2-7,TRBV7-8,TGTGCCAGCAGCTCCAGGACAGACTTTCTCTACGAGCAGTACTTC,CASSSRTDFLYEQYF
NA,NA,TRBJ2-7,TRBV7-2,TGTGCCAGCAGCTTAGTGACAGCCGGCAGCTACGAGCAGTACTTC,CASSLVTAGSYEQYF